The 25 T cell receptor beta chains below come from one sample, sequenced in a study of shared clonotypes between healthy human individuals. Data came from immunoSEQ multiplex PCR; TCRdb stores just in-frame clones and leaves some out. The sample records around 1 million clones, less than 85% being singletons. Sequenced sample: memory CD4+ T cells sorted from blood. Subset described: CD45RA-negative fraction. These receptor sequences come from a man between 18 and 35 years old in good health.

The rearrangement links TRBV18 to TRBJ2-1; 11 bases are shared with TRBD2. The CDR3 extends over 17 amino acids. V trimming: 4 bases; J trimming: 0 bases; junction bases outside the gene matches: 5. Looked up from germline, CDR1 is KGHSH and CDR2 is LQKENI. The chain's CDR3 is CASSRLAGYSSYNEQFF. Here the CDR3 DNA reads TGTGCCAGCTCACGACTAGCGGGGTACAGCTCCTACAATGAGCAGTTCTTC.

The chain has TRBV5-1 and TRBJ2-6; 7 nucleotides agree with TRBD2. The germline gives CDR1 SGHRS, CDR2 YFSETQ. After removal of 2 bases from V and 4 bases from J, the junction contained 6 bases not matched to a gene. The CDR3 has 16 amino acids. CDR3 protein: CASSLEGGLGANVLTF. The CDR3 DNA reads as TGCGCCAGCAGCTTAGAGGGAGGGCTCGGGGCCAACGTCCTGACTTTC.

DNA of the CDR3: TGTGCCATCAGTGAGTCGGAGGGGGGGAGTGACACTGAAGCTTTCTTT. This gives the protein CAISESEGGSDTEAFF. The rearrangement uses TRBV10-3 and TRBJ1-1, with a tentative D call TRBD1 (6 bases). CDR1 and CDR2 (germline): ENHRY, SYGVKD. The CDR3 has 16 residues. V lost 0 bases to trimming and J lost 3 bases, with 14 bases between them.

V gene TRBV4-2 combines with J gene TRBJ2-7; 8 nucleotides line up with TRBD1. The J segment lost 3 bases and the V segment lost 4 bases, leaving 8 bases of the junction unmatched. The CDR3 is made up of 15 amino acids. CDR1 is LGHNA and CDR2 is YNFKEQ in the germline V gene. The CDR3 nucleotides are TGTGCCAGCAGCCCCCGGACAGGGTGGAACTACGAGCAGTACTTC. Its protein product is CASSPRTGWNYEQYF.

This chain links TRBV6-5 with TRBJ2-7; D is ambiguous. Per germline, CDR1 MNHEY and CDR2 SVGAGI. Trimming cost V 4 bases and J 7 bases, with 11 bases left between them. This CDR3 region has 12 residues. Written as DNA, the CDR3 is TGTGCCAGCAGTTCTACCTTTGGGGAGCAGTACTTC. This codes for CASSSTFGEQYF.

The chain recombines TRBV14 with TRBJ1-3, with 7 positions matching TRBD1. CDR1 SGHDN and CDR2 FVKESK come from the germline V gene. The V gene end was trimmed by 1 base and the J gene end by 1 base; junction bases not matched to a gene: 13. The CDR3 contains 19 residues. The CDR3 sequence: CASSQGKWTGWMSGNTIYF. The CDR3 DNA reads TGTGCCAGCAGCCAAGGTAAATGGACAGGATGGATGTCTGGAAACACCATATATTTT.

This sequence joins TRBV6-1 and TRBJ1-4, with a tentative D call TRBD1 (6 bases). Trimming stripped 4 bases from V and 3 bases from J, with 12 bases between. The CDR3 has 15 amino acids. The V gene's germline CDR1 is MNHNS and CDR2 SASEGT. The CDR3 DNA reads TGTGCCAGCAGTGCACAGCAGGGGTCTAATGAAAAACTGTTTTTT. Amino acids: CASSAQQGSNEKLFF.

The chain recombines TRBV11-3 with TRBJ2-1; 7 positions agree with TRBD2. Trimming removed 5 bases from V and 0 bases from J; junction bases left unmatched: 4. Germline CDR1 and CDR2: SGHNT and YENEEA. The CDR3 totals 15 residues. CDR3: CASSSGESSYNEQFF. DNA of the CDR3: TGTGCCAGCAGCAGCGGGGAGAGCTCCTACAATGAGCAGTTCTTC. Complete variable domain (other parts from reference TRBV11-3 and TRBJ2-1): EAGVVQSPRYKIIEKKQPVAFWCNPISGHNTLYWYLQNLGQGPELLIRYENEEAVDDSQLPKDRFSAERLKGVDSTLKIQPAELGDSAVYLCASSSGESSYNEQFFGPGTRLTVL.

The V and J genes are TRBV6-5 and TRBJ2-7, with a weak D call TRBD1 (5 bases). V gave up 6 bases and J gave up 1 base, with 7 bases separating them. The CDR3 covers 12 residues. Germline V gene sequence: CDR1 MNHEY, CDR2 SVGAGI. In DNA form, the CDR3 reads TGTGCCAGCAGACAGGCTTCCTACGAGCAGTACTTC. This translates into CASRQASYEQYF.

The rearrangement joins TRBV7-2 to TRBJ1-4; D gene unclear. Germline V gene data show CDR1 as SGHTA and CDR2 as FQGNSA. The CDR3 is 14 residues long. V lost 3 bases and J 14 bases, leaving 19 bases between the germline ends. The CDR3 DNA reads TGTGCCAGCAGCTTTTGGGGTGGCCCGGACCCGCTGTTTTTT. This codes for CASSFWGGPDPLFF.

V and J are TRBV5-1 and TRBJ2-3; D may correspond to TRBD1 or TRBD2 (5 bases each). The ends were cut back, 4 bases at V and 6 bases at J, with 15 bases in the middle. There are 14 residues in the CDR3. In germline, CDR1 is SGHRS, CDR2 YFSETQ. The CDR3: CASSPGALGDTQYF. The DNA for the CDR3 is TGCGCCAGCAGCCCCGGGGCGCTCGGGGATACGCAGTATTTT. Complete variable domain (other parts from reference TRBV5-1 and TRBJ2-3): KAGVTQTPRYLIKTRGQQVTLSCSPISGHRSVSWYQQTPGQGLQFLFEYFSETQRNKGNFPGRFSGRQFSNSRSEMNVSTLELGDSALYLCASSPGALGDTQYFGPGTRLTVL.

The genes are TRBV7-2 and TRBJ1-5; possible D gene TRBD1, 6 bases. The V end lost 11 bases, the J end lost 0 bases, and 11 bases lay between the germline ends. This CDR3 is built from 13 residues. Germline CDR1 is SGHTA and CDR2 is FQGNSA. The CDR3 DNA is TGTGCCTGTTCAGGGGATAGCAATCAGCCCCAGCATTTT. It is translated as CACSGDSNQPQHF.

The chain uses TRBV6-1 and TRBJ1-3; no firm D call. CDR1 and CDR2 (germline): MNHNS, SASEGT. This CDR3 has 14 amino acids. Between the trimmed V and J ends, which lost 0 bases and 4 bases, there was a span of 7 bases. The CDR3 DNA follows: TGTGCCAGCAGTGAAGCGCCGGGGGGAAACACCATATATTTT. This encodes CASSEAPGGNTIYF.

There are a few counts of this clone. The chain is built from TRBV2 and TRBJ1-1, with D unresolved. The CDR3 is 13 amino acids. From germline, CDR1 is SNHLY and CDR2 FYNNEI. Trimming stripped 0 bases from V and 5 bases from J, with 7 bases between. The CDR3 nucleotides are TGTGCCAGCAGTGAAGCGGAGGGTACTGAAGCTTTCTTT. Protein: CASSEAEGTEAFF.

The chain joins TRBV30 to TRBJ1-6; the match to TRBD1 covers 9 bases. V gave up 6 bases and J gave up 4 bases; unmatched junction bases: 10. The CDR3 runs 16 residues. The V gene's germline CDR1 is GTSNPN and CDR2 SVGIG (reference sequence). The CDR3 DNA reads as TGTGCCTGTGACATCGGGACAGGGAAATATAATTCACCCCTCCACTTT. Its protein is CACDIGTGKYNSPLHF.

The genes are TRBV5-1 and TRBJ2-3; 7 nucleotides match TRBD2. CDR3 length: 17 residues. V lost 3 bases and J lost 0; bases outside the gene matches: 10. Germline V gene lookup returns CDR1 SGHRS and CDR2 YFSETQ. This CDR3 reads CASSYGSGAESTDTQYF. In nucleotides, the CDR3 is TGCGCCAGCAGCTATGGGAGCGGGGCGGAAAGCACAGATACGCAGTATTTT.

The V gene is TRBV6-1, the J gene TRBJ2-3, with 11 bases fitting TRBD2. Germline V gene data show CDR1 as MNHNS and CDR2 as SASEGT. The CDR3 sequence is 15 residues long. With V trimmed by 6 bases and J by 1 base, 3 bases remained unmatched. The CDR3 bases are TGTGCCAGCAGAACACTAGCGGGGGGCACAGATACGCAGTATTTT. Translating gives CASRTLAGGTDTQYF.

The chain uses TRBV4-3 and TRBJ2-3; D is ambiguous. This CDR3 has 13 residues. The germline V gene encodes CDR1 LGHNA and CDR2 YSLEER. V lost 0 bases to trimming and J lost 4 bases, with 5 bases between them. The CDR3 protein is CASSQDRPDTQYF. The DNA of the CDR3 is TGCGCCAGCAGCCAAGATCGCCCAGATACGCAGTATTTT.

The chain employs TRBV7-2 and TRBJ2-1; D call uncertain. The CDR3 runs 12 residues. Deletions cut 6 bases from V and 1 base from J, with 4 bases between. Germline CDR1 SGHTA, CDR2 FQGNSA. CDR3 bases: TGTGCCAGCAGAGCTTCCTACAATGAGCAGTTCTTC. It encodes CASRASYNEQFF.

This rearrangement joins TRBV5-1 to TRBJ2-2; no clear D. Trimming stripped 3 bases from V and 1 base from J, with 10 bases between. Germline assignment: CDR1 SGHRS and CDR2 YFSETQ. The CDR3 has 15 residues. The CDR3 bases are TGCGCCAGCAGCTCTCAGCCGGTGAACACCGGGGAGCTGTTTTTT. This gives the protein CASSSQPVNTGELFF.

A remark on this clone: Other DNA sequences in the sample encode the same CDR3. V and J are TRBV19 and TRBJ2-7; 7 bases match TRBD2. V lost 6 bases and J lost 4; bases outside the gene matches: 3. CDR1 LNHDA and CDR2 SQIVND come from the germline V gene (reference sequence). The length of the CDR3 is 12 residues. In DNA, the CDR3 is TGTGCCAGTAGCCCCGGGAGGTACGAGCAGTACTTC. This translates into CASSPGRYEQYF.

Ten or more counts support this clone. Germline and junction disagree at one end, which may indicate a read error. Additional DNA sequences in this sample encode the identical CDR3. V is TRBV7-7 and J is TRBJ2-3; no firm D call. The germline V gene encodes CDR1 SSHAT and CDR2 FNYEAQ (reference sequence). This CDR3 contains 13 residues. The CDR3 nucleotides are TGTGCTAGCAGCTTGTCATTAGCAGATACGCAGTATTTT. It is translated as CASSLSLADTQYF.

This sequence joins TRBV6-6 and TRBJ2-3, with TRBD2 as a possible D gene (6 bases). CDR1 is MNHNY, CDR2 SVGAGI, per germline (reference sequence). The CDR3 spans 16 residues. V lost 1 base, J lost 2 bases, and 13 bases lay in between. CDR3: CASSYYGSSTTDTQYF. CDR3 bases: TGTGCCAGCAGTTACTACGGGAGTTCTACCACAGATACGCAGTATTTT.

The chain employs TRBV18 and TRBJ1-2; D is unresolved. CDR1 and CDR2 from the germline V gene are KGHSH and LQKENI. Trimming took off 1 base at V and 6 bases at J, with 9 bases between the two ends. The CDR3 length is 13 residues. The CDR3 loop is CASSPRRDDGYTF. The CDR3 DNA is TGTGCCAGCTCACCACGGAGGGATGATGGCTACACCTTC.

Concerning this clone: This sample includes further DNA sequences coding for the same CDR3. The chain couples TRBV2 to TRBJ2-1; 8 nucleotides agree with TRBD2. Trimming removed 6 bases from V and 0 bases from J; junction bases left unmatched: 4. The CDR3 sequence is 15 residues long. Germline V gene data show CDR1 as SNHLY and CDR2 as FYNNEI. DNA for the CDR3: TGTGCCAGCAGCACCGGGACTAGCTCCTACAATGAGCAGTTCTTC. Translation: CASSTGTSSYNEQFF.